A selection of T cell receptor beta chains follows, all from one sample in a study of OX40 agonist ivuxolimab in advanced cancers. Some clones are missing from TCRdb's copy, which holds only in-frame ones; the method was immunoSEQ multiplex PCR. The sample carries fewer than 40,000 clones, 65% to 80% recorded once. The source was CD4+ or CD8+ T cells sorted from blood, collected in a trial of the OX40 agonist ivuxolimab. These receptor sequences come from an adult with an advanced solid tumor such as melanoma, head and neck, liver or kidney cancer. Both conserved end residues are part of each CDR3. D genes are given only for firm matches. Only part of the rows carry a size: once, few, many, or a class if the clone is expanded.

J gene,clone size,D gene,V gene,CDR3 DNA,CDR3 protein
TRBJ2-3,once,-,TRBV6-5,TGTGCCAGCAGTTACGGGCTATCTTACACAGATACGCAGTATTTT,CASSYGLSYTDTQYF
TRBJ2-1,-,-,TRBV15,TGTGCCACCAGCAGAGCCCCCCTAACGGGGTTATCCTACAATGAGCAGTTCTTC,CATSRAPLTGLSYNEQFF
TRBJ1-5,-,TRBD1,TRBV10-3,TGTGCCATCAGTGAGGCAGGGGGGGGGCCCCAGCATTTT,CAISEAGGGPQHF
TRBJ2-7,-,-,TRBV19,TGTGCCAGTAGTATTGGGGAGGGGGGCTACGAGCAGTACTTC,CASSIGEGGYEQYF
TRBJ1-1,-,-,TRBV5-6,TGTGCCAGCAGCTTTCGGAGGGCCAGAGAGAATGAAGCTTTCTTT,CASSFRRARENEAFF
TRBJ2-2,-,-,TRBV5-1,TGCGCCAGCAGCCCCCTCTTGCAGGCCTCGAACACCGGGGAGCTGTTTTTT,CASSPLLQASNTGELFF
TRBJ1-1,few,-,TRBV27,TGTGCCAGCGGATATCAGCCGAACACTGAAGCTTTCTTT,CASGYQPNTEAFF
TRBJ2-7,-,TRBD1,TRBV2,TGTGCCAGCAGCGGGACAGGGGGCCGGTACGAGCAGTACTTC,CASSGTGGRYEQYF
TRBJ2-3,-,-,TRBV5-1,TGCGCCAGCAGCTCAGGACTCTACACAGATACGCAGTATTTT,CASSSGLYTDTQYF
TRBJ2-5,-,-,TRBV28,TGTGCCAGCAGTTTATTTGGGCAGACCCAGTACTTC,CASSLFGQTQYF
TRBJ1-6,-,-,TRBV9,TGTGCCAGCAGCGCCCGTGGGGCAGCGGAGGATTCACCCCTCCACTTT,CASSARGAAEDSPLHF
TRBJ2-7,-,-,TRBV19,TGTGCCAGTGCTGGGTCCTCCGAGCAGTACTTC,CASAGSSEQYF
TRBJ2-3,-,-,TRBV19,TGTGCCAGTTACGACAGATTCACAGATACGCAGTATTTT,CASYDRFTDTQYF
TRBJ1-6,few,-,TRBV19,TGTGCCAGTAGTTTCCGGGCCCCGACATCTAATTCACCCCTCCACTTT,CASSFRAPTSNSPLHF
TRBJ1-5,-,TRBD1,TRBV7-9,TGTGCCAGCAGCCCAGACAGGGTAGGCCAGCCCCAGCATTTT,CASSPDRVGQPQHF
TRBJ2-5,-,-,TRBV30,TGTGCCTGGAAAGAGTCGGGGGCGGTTGAGACCCAGTACTTC,CAWKESGAVETQYF
TRBJ2-5,-,-,TRBV5-1,TGCGCCAGCAGCTTGGCCATGGGACAAGAGACCCAGTACTTC,CASSLAMGQETQYF
TRBJ2-5,few,TRBD1,TRBV7-2,TGTGCCAGCAGCGCCAGAGACAGGGGGCGCAGGGAGACCCAGTACTTC,CASSARDRGRRETQYF
TRBJ2-5,-,TRBD1,TRBV15,TGTGCCACCAGCAGAGCCAGGGGGAGAGAAGAGACCCAGTACTTC,CATSRARGREETQYF
TRBJ2-7,-,-,TRBV10-2,TGCGCCAGCAGGGCTACTACCTACGAGCAGTACTTC,CASRATTYEQYF
TRBJ1-6,-,-,TRBV14,TGTGCCAGCAGCCAAGCAAGGGCTTCCCCCCTCCACTTT,CASSQARASPLHF
TRBJ1-1,-,-,TRBV2,TGTGCCAGCAGAATCCAGGGGAACACTGAAGCTTTCTTT,CASRIQGNTEAFF
TRBJ1-6,-,TRBD1,TRBV5-5,TGTGCCAGCACCCGAGGACAGGGGGTCGGATCACCCCTCCACTTT,CASTRGQGVGSPLHF
TRBJ2-3,-,TRBD1,TRBV7-9,TGTGCCAGCAGAAGGGACAGGGGGCTGACAGATACGCAGTATTTT,CASRRDRGLTDTQYF
TRBJ2-4,-,-,TRBV2,TGTGCCAGCAGTCATCCCCGGCTGGAAAAAAACATTCAGTACTTC,CASSHPRLEKNIQYF
TRBJ2-1,-,-,TRBV10-3,TGTGCCATCAGTGACCCGGGGAATGAGCAGTTCTTC,CAISDPGNEQFF
TRBJ2-2,-,-,TRBV11-2,TGTGCCAGCAGCTCCTACGGGACTAACACCGGGGAGCTGTTTTTT,CASSSYGTNTGELFF
TRBJ1-6,few,-,TRBV28,TGTGCCAGCAGCCCGGGGGGCCATAATTCACCCCTCCACTTT,CASSPGGHNSPLHF
TRBJ2-3,-,-,TRBV18,TGTGCCAGCTCACCACAAGGGGCCTCTAGCACAGATACGCAGTATTTT,CASSPQGASSTDTQYF
TRBJ2-7,-,-,TRBV7-6,TGTGCCAGCAGCCCGGGGGACCTCTCCTACGAGCAGTACTTC,CASSPGDLSYEQYF
TRBJ2-5,-,-,TRBV20-1,TGCAGTGCTAGCTCCCAGTACTTC,CSASSQYF
TRBJ2-1,-,TRBD1,TRBV5-1,TGCGCCAGCAAAATGCGGACAGGGGGAATTGAGCAGTTCTTC,CASKMRTGGIEQFF
TRBJ2-7,-,-,TRBV28,TGTGCCAGCAGATCTTCTGTCTACGAGCAGTACTTC,CASRSSVYEQYF
TRBJ2-5,-,-,TRBV28,TGTGCCAGCAGTTTCTCCTTTGGGACCCAGTACTTC,CASSFSFGTQYF
TRBJ1-1,-,-,TRBV7-9,TGTGCCAGCAGCTTAGAAGGCAGAAACACTGAAGCTTTCTTT,CASSLEGRNTEAFF
TRBJ2-7,-,-,TRBV10-2,TGCGCCAGCAAATCCCCCGGGTACGAGCAGTACTTC,CASKSPGYEQYF
TRBJ2-7,-,TRBD1,TRBV5-6,TGTGCCAGCAGCTTGGGGACAGGGGGCTCGCCCTACGAGCAGTACTTC,CASSLGTGGSPYEQYF
TRBJ1-1,-,-,TRBV6-5,TGTGCCAGCAGTTACTCGAGCCCGGGAAACACTGAAGCTTTCTTT,CASSYSSPGNTEAFF
TRBJ2-3,few,-,TRBV18,TGTGCCAGCTCACCACCTAGCACAGATACGCAGTATTTT,CASSPPSTDTQYF
TRBJ1-4,-,TRBD1,TRBV9,TGTGCCAGCAGCGTAGTAGGGACAGGGGGTGAAAAACTGTTTTTT,CASSVVGTGGEKLFF
TRBJ2-7,-,-,TRBV18,TGTGCCAGCTCACCAAAGGACCTGGTCGGAGGGCAGTACTTC,CASSPKDLVGGQYF
TRBJ1-6,-,-,TRBV30,TGTGCCTGGAGCCTACCAAATTCACCCCTCCACTTT,CAWSLPNSPLHF
TRBJ2-7,-,TRBD1,TRBV11-2,TGTGCCAGCACCCGGGACAGAAGTTACGAGCAGTACTTC,CASTRDRSYEQYF
TRBJ2-2,-,TRBD1,TRBV10-2,TGCGCCAGCAGTGAGGAACCGGACAGGCCCGGGGAGCTGTTTTTT,CASSEEPDRPGELFF
TRBJ1-5,-,-,TRBV15,TGTGCCACCAGCTGGGACAATCAGCCCCAGCATTTT,CATSWDNQPQHF
TRBJ1-3,large,TRBD1,TRBV30,TGTGCCGGACAGGCTCCTGGAAACACCATATATTTT,CAGQAPGNTIYF
TRBJ2-5,few,-,TRBV10-2,TGCGCCAGCAGTGATAATATGCTGGGGGGGACCCAGTACTTC,CASSDNMLGGTQYF
TRBJ2-2,-,-,TRBV6-5,TGTGCCAGCAGTTACACCGGTTCCGGGGAGCTGTTTTTT,CASSYTGSGELFF
TRBJ2-3,-,-,TRBV4-1,TGCGCCAGCAGCCAAACCGCCTTCGGCACAGATACGCAGTATTTT,CASSQTAFGTDTQYF
TRBJ2-5,-,-,TRBV7-2,TGTGCCAGCAGCCTTACACCGCAAGAGACCCAGTACTTC,CASSLTPQETQYF
TRBJ2-1,-,-,TRBV28,TGTGCCAGCAGTTCGGGAGCCACCTACAATGAGCAGTTCTTC,CASSSGATYNEQFF
TRBJ1-1,-,TRBD1,TRBV6-5,TGTGCCATCAGTGAGCCCGCAGGGGGGGAAGCTTTCTTT,CAISEPAGGEAFF
TRBJ2-5,-,-,TRBV5-1,TGCGCCAGCAGCTTGGGTTTTGCAGGGATAGAGACCCAGTACTTC,CASSLGFAGIETQYF
TRBJ2-6,-,-,TRBV19,TGTGCCAGTAGTATTCGCAGGGGTTTAGGCTCTGGGGCCAACGTCCTGACTTTC,CASSIRRGLGSGANVLTF
TRBJ2-1,-,-,TRBV7-6,TGTGCCAGCAGCTTAAAGGAGAGTGAGCAGTTCTTC,CASSLKESEQFF